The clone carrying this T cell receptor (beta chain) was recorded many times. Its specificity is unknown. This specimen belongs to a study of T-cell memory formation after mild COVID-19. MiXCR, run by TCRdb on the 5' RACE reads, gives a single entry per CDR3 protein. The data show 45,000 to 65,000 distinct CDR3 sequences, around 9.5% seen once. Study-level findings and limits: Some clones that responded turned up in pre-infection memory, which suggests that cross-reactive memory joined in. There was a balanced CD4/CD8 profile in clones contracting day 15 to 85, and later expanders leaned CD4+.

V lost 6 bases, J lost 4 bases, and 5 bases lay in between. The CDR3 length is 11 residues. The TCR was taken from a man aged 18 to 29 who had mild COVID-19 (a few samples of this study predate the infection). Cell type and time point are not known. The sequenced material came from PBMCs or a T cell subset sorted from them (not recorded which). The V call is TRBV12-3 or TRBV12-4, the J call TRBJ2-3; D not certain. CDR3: CASSTADTQYF. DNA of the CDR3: TGTGCCAGCAGCACCGCAGATACGCAGTATTTT.